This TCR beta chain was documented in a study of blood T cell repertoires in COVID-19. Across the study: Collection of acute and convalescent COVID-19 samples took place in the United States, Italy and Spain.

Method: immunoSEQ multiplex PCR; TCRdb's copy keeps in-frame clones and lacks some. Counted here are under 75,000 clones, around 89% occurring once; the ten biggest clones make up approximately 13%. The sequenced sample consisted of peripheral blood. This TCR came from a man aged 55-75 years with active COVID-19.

CDR3 amino acids: CASSSGQGQYSNQPQHF. The CDR3 coding sequence is TGTGCCAGCAGCTCCGGGCAGGGCCAATATAGCAATCAGCCCCAGCATTTT. This chain uses TRBV7-9 with TRBJ1-5; maybe TRBD1 (5 bases). V shed 4 bases and J shed 0 bases, with 16 bases lying between them. The CDR3 sequence is 17 residues long. Germline V gives CDR1 SEHNR, CDR2 FQNEAQ (reference sequence).